The text below deals with one TCR beta chain. The sample has other DNA sequences that encode this CDR3 too. This entry is derived from a study of T cell responses to AZD1222 COVID-19 vaccine. Sequenced by immunoSEQ multiplex PCR; TCRdb stores in-frame clones only, minus some. The table records some 190,000 clones, 90% to 95% of them present only once. The sequenced sample was peripheral blood, obtained 28 days after the second AZD1222 dose. This receptor was obtained from an adult who received the AZD1222 COVID-19 vaccine.

The CDR3 reads CASTLGGRYGYTF. CDR3 DNA sequence: TGTGCCAGCACCCTGGGGGGTCGATATGGCTACACCTTC. The rearrangement joins TRBV12-3 or TRBV12-4 to TRBJ1-2; TRBD1 might be the D (5 bases). CDR3 length: 13 residues. Trimming removed 7 bases at V and 5 bases at J, with 14 bases between.